Below, 25 T cell receptor beta chains from the same sample are listed, as sequenced in a study of T cell responses to AZD1222 COVID-19 vaccine. Measured with immunoSEQ multiplex PCR; TCRdb has only the in-frame clones, and not every one. Altogether 130,000 to 150,000 clones are present, approximately 89% being singletons, with the ten largest covering under 2%. The material sequenced was peripheral blood, taken 28 days after the second AZD1222 dose. These receptors were taken from an adult who received the AZD1222 COVID-19 vaccine.

The chain joins TRBV3-1 (or the pseudogene TRBV3-2) to TRBJ1-1; 10 bases align to TRBD1. Trimming at V came to 0 bases and at J to 5 bases, leaving 12 bases not matched to a gene. The CDR3 has 18 amino acids. Germline V gene sequence: CDR1 LGHDT, CDR2 YNNKEL (reference sequence). For the CDR3, the DNA is TGTGCCAGCAGCCAAGAGGCGGGACAGGGGATTAGGTGGACTGAAGCTTTCTTT. Its translation is CASSQEAGQGIRWTEAFF.

The chain employs TRBV19 and TRBJ1-5; D is uncertain. The V gene's germline CDR1 is LNHDA and CDR2 SQIVND (reference sequence). CDR3 size: 15 residues. Trimming took off 7 bases at V and 5 bases at J, with 18 bases between the two ends. The CDR3 bases are TGTGCCAGTACCCCCAAAAAGAGGAGGGATCAGCCCCAGCATTTT. This codes for CASTPKKRRDQPQHF.

This sequence joins TRBV30 and TRBJ1-5; D possibly corresponds to TRBD1 (6 bases). The V and J ends lost 2 bases and 3 bases respectively, with 8 bases between them. The CDR3 is 13 residues long. Germline V lookup: CDR1 GTSNPN, CDR2 SVGIG (reference sequence). The CDR3 DNA reads TGTGCCTGGAGTTCAGGGGACAATCAGCCCCAGCATTTT. The encoded protein is CAWSSGDNQPQHF.

This chain connects TRBV6-2 or TRBV6-3 to TRBJ2-2; a possible D gene is TRBD2 (5 bases). Trimming took off 4 bases at V and 1 base at J, with 13 bases between the two ends. The CDR3 loop spans 16 amino acids. Germline loops: CDR1 MNHEY, CDR2 SVGEGT. The DNA for the CDR3 is TGTGCCAGCAGTTTGAGACTATCCAGGAACACCGGGGAGCTGTTTTTT. Its protein is CASSLRLSRNTGELFF.

CDR3 region: CATSDYRNTEAFF. The CDR3 bases are TGTGCCACCAGTGATTACAGGAACACTGAAGCTTTCTTT. The genes are TRBV24-1 and TRBJ1-1; D remains unclear. From germline, CDR1 is KGHDR and CDR2 SFDVKD. Between the trimmed V and J ends, which lost 2 bases and 1 base, there was a span of 4 bases. This CDR3 has 13 amino acids.

The chain is built from TRBV5-6 and TRBJ1-2; the D is unclear. Germline V gives CDR1 SGHDT, CDR2 YYEEEE. CDR3 size: 15 residues. V was pared by 4 bases and J by 4 bases, with 17 bases between. The DNA for the CDR3 is TGTGCCAGCAGCCCGGTTTCGCTGGGAGGCTATGGCTACACCTTC. Protein product: CASSPVSLGGYGYTF.

This chain connects TRBV6-5 to TRBJ1-4; D gene ambiguous. Trimming took 2 bases from V and 3 from J, leaving 13 bases between them. From germline, CDR1 is MNHEY and CDR2 SVGAGI. The CDR3 has 16 amino acids. The chain's CDR3 is CASSYGLGLSNEKLFF. Here the CDR3 DNA reads TGTGCCAGCAGTTACGGTTTAGGGCTTTCTAATGAAAAACTGTTTTTT.

As to this clone: Sequence at one end of the junction differs from germline and may be a read error. This chain joins TRBV12-3 or TRBV12-4 and TRBJ2-1; D uncertain. The CDR3 sequence is 11 residues long. The DNA for the CDR3 is TGTGCCGGCAGTTTAAGGAATGAGCAGTTCTTC. This translates into CAGSLRNEQFF.

In this sample, this clone turned up once. The chain has TRBV11-1 and TRBJ2-1, with TRBD1 identical over 8 bases. Germline assignment: CDR1 SGHAT and CDR2 FQDESV (reference sequence). The J segment lost 0 bases and the V segment lost 5 bases, leaving 6 bases of the junction unmatched. This CDR3 region has 16 residues. The CDR3 is CASSLYGQGSYNEQFF. DNA of the CDR3: TGTGCCAGCAGCCTATATGGACAGGGCTCCTACAATGAGCAGTTCTTC.

This clone was seen a handful of times. The chain carries TRBV5-6 and TRBJ2-2, with 10 bases aligning to TRBD1. The CDR3 extends over 14 amino acids. Trimming at V came to 5 bases and at J to 4 bases, leaving 2 bases not matched to a gene. The germline V gene encodes CDR1 SGHDT and CDR2 YYEEEE. The CDR3 nucleotides read TGTGCCAGCAGGGGACAGGGGAGCACCGGGGAGCTGTTTTTT. This codes for CASRGQGSTGELFF.

In its sample, this clone was seen once. This chain joins TRBV19 and TRBJ1-1; the D gene is possibly TRBD1 (5 bases). The germline gives CDR1 LNHDA, CDR2 SQIVND (reference sequence). The CDR3 is made up of 11 amino acids. The V and J ends lost 8 bases and 5 bases respectively, with 9 bases between them. DNA for the CDR3: TGTGCCAGTGGTTGGGGGACTGAAGCTTTCTTT. It specifies CASGWGTEAFF.

The rearrangement joins TRBV30 to TRBJ1-2; D ambiguous. This CDR3 comprises 14 residues. From germline, CDR1 is GTSNPN and CDR2 SVGIG (reference sequence). Trimming took 4 bases from V and 5 from J, leaving 17 bases between them. CDR3 sequence: CAWKKTQSIYGYTF. Here the CDR3 DNA reads TGTGCCTGGAAAAAGACCCAATCGATATATGGCTACACCTTC.

CDR3 residues: CASSFTAGRSYEQYF. The CDR3 DNA reads TGTGCCAGCAGCTTTACAGCGGGAAGGAGCTACGAGCAGTACTTC. J is TRBJ2-7 and V is TRBV7-2, with TRBD2 identical over 7 bases. V was pared by 3 bases and J by 3 bases, with 8 bases of the junction left unmatched. Germline CDR1 and CDR2: SGHTA and FQGNSA. This CDR3 is 15 amino acids long.

This sequence joins TRBV19 and TRBJ2-1; 9 bases line up with TRBD2. Trimming cost V 3 bases and J 10 bases; bases outside gene matches: 13. The CDR3 has 16 residues. Germline-derived CDR1 and CDR2 are LNHDA and SQIVND (reference sequence). For the CDR3, the DNA is TGTGCCAGTAGTATTTCAGTAAGCGGGAGGATCGGGGAGCAGTTCTTC. Its protein is CASSISVSGRIGEQFF.

V gene TRBV24-1 combines with J gene TRBJ1-2; D unclear. V lost 3 bases, J lost 4 bases, and 5 bases lay in between. Germline CDR1 KGHDR, CDR2 SFDVKD. The CDR3 has 12 amino acids. The chain's CDR3 is CATSDPAYGYTF. The CDR3 DNA is TGTGCCACCAGTGATCCAGCCTATGGCTACACCTTC.

The chain employs TRBV7-9 and TRBJ2-1; unclear D gene. The CDR3 covers 11 residues. Trimming shortened V by 5 bases and J by 8 bases, and 7 bases separated the two germline ends. Germline values: CDR1 SEHNR, CDR2 FQNEAQ (reference sequence). CDR3 region: CASSEADEQFF. The CDR3 DNA reads as TGTGCCAGCAGCGAGGCGGATGAGCAGTTCTTC.

V gene TRBV12-3 or TRBV12-4 combines with J gene TRBJ2-7; D unresolved. Trimming took off 2 bases at V and 1 base at J, with 6 bases between the two ends. The CDR3 contains 13 residues. CDR3 protein: CASSLRDSYEQYF. CDR3 bases: TGTGCCAGCAGTTTAAGAGATTCCTACGAGCAGTACTTC.

This clone was observed a single time. The chain combines TRBV7-2 with TRBJ2-3, with TRBD2 matching 11 bases. Germline-derived CDR1 and CDR2 are SGHTA and FQGNSA. The CDR3 runs 16 residues. V was clipped by 3 bases and J by 1 base; unmatched bases: 3. CDR3 DNA: TGTGCCAGCAGCTTTAGCGGGAGGGCCGGCACAGATACGCAGTATTTT. This translates into CASSFSGRAGTDTQYF.

The V gene is TRBV3-1 (or the pseudogene TRBV3-2), the J gene TRBJ1-3; maybe TRBD1 (5 bases). The germline CDR1 and CDR2 sequences are LGHDT and YNNKEL (reference sequence). The CDR3 totals 16 residues. V lost 2 bases and J 0 bases, leaving 11 bases between the germline ends. The CDR3 spells CASSQSLGGSGNTIYF. The CDR3 region has the DNA TGTGCCAGCAGCCAATCCCTTGGGGGCTCTGGAAACACCATATATTTT.

The chain employs TRBV3-1 (or the pseudogene TRBV3-2) and TRBJ1-3, with TRBD1 matching over 8 bases. Per the germline V gene, CDR1 is LGHDT and CDR2 is YNNKEL (reference sequence). The CDR3 totals 14 residues. J was trimmed by 6 bases and V by 3 bases; bases with no gene match: 4. CDR3 protein: CASSHRTGLNTIYF. CDR3 in DNA: TGTGCCAGCAGCCATCGGACAGGGCTAAACACCATATATTTT.

This chain uses TRBV7-2 with TRBJ2-3; 8 bases fit TRBD2. In germline, CDR1 is SGHTA, CDR2 FQGNSA. This CDR3 spans 15 amino acids. V trimming: 2 bases; J trimming: 1 base; junction bases outside the gene matches: 2. This chain's CDR3 is CASSLIAGRTDTQYF. Written as DNA, the CDR3 is TGTGCCAGCAGCTTAATAGCGGGGCGCACAGATACGCAGTATTTT.

The chain links TRBV3-1 (or the pseudogene TRBV3-2) to TRBJ1-5; D is undetermined. Germline V gene lookup returns CDR1 LGHDT and CDR2 YNNKEL (reference sequence). Trimming cost V 0 bases and J 7 bases, with 13 bases left between them. The CDR3 runs 15 residues. CDR3 coding DNA: TGTGCCAGCAGCCAAGACGGAGGTATACGGCAGCCCCAGCATTTT. This translates into CASSQDGGIRQPQHF.

This chain links TRBV7-6 with TRBJ2-1; D remains ambiguous. The V gene lost 1 base and the J gene lost 0 bases, with 10 bases spanning the gap. The germline gives CDR1 SGHVS, CDR2 FNYEAQ. The CDR3 has 16 amino acids. CDR3 loop: CASSLELSSSYNEQFF. In DNA form, the CDR3 reads TGTGCCAGCAGCTTAGAGCTCAGCAGCTCCTACAATGAGCAGTTCTTC.

The genes are TRBV7-9 and TRBJ1-6; TRBD1 is a possible D gene (6 bases). With 5 bases removed from V and 5 bases from J, the gap between germline ends came to 10 bases. Germline V lookup: CDR1 SEHNR, CDR2 FQNEAQ (reference sequence). The CDR3 has 14 residues. The CDR3 reads CASSPRQDNSPLHF. CDR3 DNA: TGTGCCAGCAGCCCCAGACAGGATAATTCACCCCTCCACTTT.

The chain couples TRBV18 to TRBJ1-3, with a weak D call TRBD1 (6 bases). The V end was cut by 5 bases, the J end by 0 bases, with 14 bases between. Germline-derived CDR1 and CDR2 are KGHSH and LQKENI. This CDR3 has 16 amino acids. CDR3 sequence: CASSREGGSSGNTIYF. In DNA form, the CDR3 reads TGTGCCAGCTCAAGAGAGGGGGGCAGCTCTGGAAACACCATATATTTT.